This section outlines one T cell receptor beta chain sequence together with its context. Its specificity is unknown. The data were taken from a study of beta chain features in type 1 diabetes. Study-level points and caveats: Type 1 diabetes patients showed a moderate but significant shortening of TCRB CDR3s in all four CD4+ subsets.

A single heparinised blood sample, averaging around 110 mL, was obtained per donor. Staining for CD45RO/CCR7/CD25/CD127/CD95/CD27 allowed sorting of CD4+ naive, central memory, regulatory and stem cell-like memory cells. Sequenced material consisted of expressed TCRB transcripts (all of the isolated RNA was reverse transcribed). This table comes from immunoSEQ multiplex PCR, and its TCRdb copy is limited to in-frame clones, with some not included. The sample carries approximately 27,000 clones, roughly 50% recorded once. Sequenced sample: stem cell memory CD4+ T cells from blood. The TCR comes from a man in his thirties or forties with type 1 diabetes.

CDR3 sequence: CASSLAGPRETQYF. The CDR3 nucleotides read TGTGCCAGCAGCTTAGCCGGCCCGAGGGAGACCCAGTACTTC. The rearrangement links TRBV7-6 to TRBJ2-5, with D uncertain. The CDR3 length is 14 residues. V was clipped by 0 bases and J by 5 bases, with 10 bases between them. Germline CDR1 reads SGHVS; CDR2 reads FNYEAQ.